Below are 28 T cell receptor beta chains sequenced from a single sample in a study of CD8 T cells in Susac syndrome (dated by TCRdb to about 2019). Library creation used the immunoSEQ multiplex PCR assay. RNA was extracted with the RNeasy kit and about 0.5 to 1 ug was reverse transcribed using random hexamers. The public reads were quality trimmed at Q25 with fastp and then assembled into clones with MiXCR by TCRdb, keeping productive beta chains. Each entry is one CDR3 protein sequence, shown with its most common DNA and genes. This sample is represented by 250,000 or so distinct CDR3 sequences; 93% of them were singletons. The ten largest clones represent around 0.07% of the sample. The sequenced material came from CD4+ T cells from PBMCs. These receptors all stem from a human donor with multiple sclerosis.

This chain links TRBV7-9 with TRBJ2-1; D remains unclear. CDR3 size: 17 residues. Per germline, CDR1 SEHNR and CDR2 FQNEAQ (reference sequence). The germline V and J ends were trimmed by 5 bases and 5 bases, with 22 bases remaining between them. DNA for the CDR3: TGTGCCAGCAGCCCGGCTTTGGGCCCCAAGCCCCACAATGAGCAGTTCTTC. Translation gives CASSPALGPKPHNEQFF.

This clonotype was detected only once. This chain connects TRBV18 to TRBJ2-1; D remains unclear. CDR1 is KGHSH, CDR2 LQKENI, per germline. Between the trimmed V and J ends, which lost 1 base and 0 bases, there was a span of 4 bases. This CDR3 is built from 14 residues. As DNA, the CDR3 is TGTGCCAGCTCACCACTAGACTCCTACAATGAGCAGTTCTTC. Translated: CASSPLDSYNEQFF.

This chain uses TRBV9 with TRBJ1-1; no reliable D call. The CDR3 totals 13 residues. Deletions cut 5 bases from V and 1 base from J, with 9 bases between. Germline lookup yields CDR1 SGDLS and CDR2 YYNGEE. DNA for the CDR3: TGTGCCAGCAGTACCCTCGAGAACACTGAAGCTTTCTTT. Its translation is CASSTLENTEAFF.

The chain combines TRBV6-5 with TRBJ2-1; D remains ambiguous. V was pared by 3 bases and J by 7 bases, with 4 bases between. Germline V gene data show CDR1 as MNHEY and CDR2 as SVGAGI. The CDR3 contains 11 residues. This CDR3 is CASSYHNEQFF. The CDR3, as DNA: TGTGCCAGCAGTTATCATAATGAGCAGTTCTTC.

The genes are TRBV3-1 and TRBJ1-2, with TRBD1 matching over 11 bases. J gave up 6 bases and V 5 bases, and 2 bases lay outside the gene matches. Germline V gene sequence: CDR1 LGHDT, CDR2 YNNKEL (reference sequence). This CDR3 is 13 amino acids long. The CDR3 region has the DNA TGTGCCAGCAGCTTGGACAGGGGGCATGGCTACACCTTC. Its protein is CASSLDRGHGYTF.

As to this clonotype: The junction shows a germline mismatch at one end, possibly a read error. The V and J genes are TRBV2 and TRBJ1-5; no clear D gene. CDR1 SNHLY and CDR2 FYNNEI come from the germline V gene. The CDR3 has 14 residues. The CDR3 is CASSEGRAPGPQHF. In DNA, the CDR3 is TGTGCCAGCAGCGAAGGACGGGCCCCGGGGCCCCAGCATTTT.

This chain joins TRBV24-1 and TRBJ2-1, with D hard to call. Germline CDR1 is KGHDR and CDR2 is SFDVKD. The V end lost 8 bases, the J end lost 5 bases, and 12 bases lay between the germline ends. The CDR3 is 13 amino acids. CDR3 residues: CATKHGSDNEQFF. CDR3 bases: TGTGCCACCAAACACGGGTCTGACAATGAGCAGTTCTTC.

The rearrangement links TRBV2 to TRBJ1-2, with 9 bases fitting TRBD1. Germline CDR1 and CDR2: SNHLY and FYNNEI. This CDR3 is 11 amino acids long. J lost 5 bases, V lost 8 bases, and 0 bases had no gene match. CDR3 DNA sequence: TGTGCCAGCGGGACAGGGTATGGCTACACCTTC. Protein product: CASGTGYGYTF.

The V call is TRBV20-1, the J call TRBJ2-3, with unresolved D. This CDR3 contains 13 residues. From germline, CDR1 is DFQATT and CDR2 SNEGSKA (reference sequence). V was trimmed by 6 bases and J by 2 bases, leaving 12 bases between them. CDR3 nucleotide sequence: TGCAGTGCAAGGGTCACAGTCACAGATACGCAGTATTTT. Its translation: CSARVTVTDTQYF.

The rearrangement uses TRBV20-1 and TRBJ2-1; TRBD2 matches 12 bases. The germline CDR1 and CDR2 sequences are DFQATT and SNEGSKA (reference sequence). Unmatched junction bases numbered 9, after V lost 6 bases and J lost 0 bases. The CDR3 runs to 17 residues. CDR3 bases: TGCAGTGCGCCGGGACTAGCGGGCTCGAGCTCCTACAATGAGCAGTTCTTC. Translated: CSAPGLAGSSSYNEQFF.

V usage is TRBV6-4 and J usage is TRBJ1-5; D remains ambiguous. This CDR3 contains 13 residues. Germline V gene sequence: CDR1 MRHNA, CDR2 SNTAGT. Trimming removed 4 bases at V and 7 bases at J, with 11 bases between. The CDR3 DNA reads TGTGCCAGCAGTGTCGAAGTGGGGCAGCCCCAGCATTTT. This encodes CASSVEVGQPQHF.

This clonotype was seen a few times. This chain links TRBV27 with TRBJ1-1, with unresolved D. The germline CDR1 and CDR2 sequences are MNHEY and SMNVEV (reference sequence). Trimming pared 7 bases from V and 1 base from J, leaving 13 bases between. The CDR3 is made up of 14 amino acids. CDR3: CASNSNPSNTEAFF. CDR3 nucleotide sequence: TGTGCCAGCAATTCCAACCCCTCGAACACTGAAGCTTTCTTT.

The chain has TRBV2 and TRBJ2-3, with D possibly being TRBD2 (6 bases). V gave up 5 bases and J gave up 4 bases, with 13 bases separating them. From germline, CDR1 is SNHLY and CDR2 FYNNEI. The CDR3 contains 14 residues. The chain's CDR3 is CASSPGRLADTQYF. CDR3 in DNA: TGTGCCAGCAGTCCCGGGAGACTAGCAGATACGCAGTATTTT.

The rearrangement uses TRBV7-9 and TRBJ2-3; D unresolved. The CDR3 is made up of 11 amino acids. V was clipped by 7 bases and J by 1 base, with 3 bases between them. Looked up from germline, CDR1 is SEHNR and CDR2 is FQNEAQ (reference sequence). CDR3 protein: CASIRTDTQYF. CDR3 bases: TGTGCCAGCATCCGCACAGATACGCAGTATTTT.

The chain carries TRBV12-3 or TRBV12-4 and TRBJ2-7; the D call may be TRBD1 or TRBD2 (5 bases each). There are 14 residues in the CDR3. V shed 0 bases and J shed 3 bases, with 9 bases lying between them. CDR3 DNA sequence: TGTGCCAGCAGTTTAGCGGGACGGCTCTACGAGCAGTACTTC. Translated: CASSLAGRLYEQYF.

The genes are TRBV27 and TRBJ1-6; 9 bases agree with TRBD1. J was trimmed by 7 bases and V by 0 bases; bases with no gene match: 7. Germline V gene data show CDR1 as MNHEY and CDR2 as SMNVEV (reference sequence). This CDR3 has 17 amino acids. The chain's CDR3 is CASSLSFGQGINSPLHF. The CDR3 DNA sequence: TGTGCCAGCAGTTTATCGTTTGGACAGGGGATCAATTCACCCCTCCACTTT.

This chain links TRBV11-2 with TRBJ1-5; TRBD1 matches 7 bases. The length of the CDR3 is 14 residues. The ends lost 4 bases at V and 4 bases at J; junction bases unmatched: 4. CDR1 SGHAT and CDR2 FQNNGV come from the germline V gene. CDR3 loop: CASSSDRLNQPQHF. For the CDR3, the DNA is TGTGCCAGCAGCTCGGACAGGTTGAATCAGCCCCAGCATTTT.

The chain has TRBV23-1 and TRBJ1-1; possibly TRBD1 for D (5 bases). TRBV23-1 is placed among ORFs of uncertain function. The CDR3 extends over 14 amino acids. V lost 5 bases to trimming and J lost 1 base, with 11 bases between them. This chain's CDR3 is CASSTGLTNTEAFF. DNA for the CDR3: TGCGCCAGCAGTACGGGACTTACGAACACTGAAGCTTTCTTT.

This chain links TRBV29-1 with TRBJ2-5; no clear D. The CDR3 is 12 amino acids. Germline-derived CDR1 and CDR2 are SQVTM and ANQGSEA. Deletions cut 5 bases from V and 1 base from J, with 8 bases between. CDR3 in amino acids: CSVWLGQETQYF. In nucleotides, the CDR3 is TGCAGCGTTTGGTTGGGCCAAGAGACCCAGTACTTC.

The chain carries TRBV2 and TRBJ2-4; weak D call: TRBD1 (5 bases). V lost 5 bases and J 1 base, leaving 21 bases between the germline ends. The CDR3 runs 18 residues. Germline CDR1 SNHLY, CDR2 FYNNEI. CDR3 loop: CASSRQGGVGWAKNIQYF. CDR3 in DNA: TGTGCCAGCAGTCGGCAGGGTGGTGTCGGTTGGGCCAAAAACATTCAGTACTTC.

This chain uses TRBV4-1 with TRBJ2-7; TRBD1 is a possible D gene (6 bases). Germline CDR1 is MGHRA and CDR2 is YSYEKL. The CDR3 length is 15 residues. The V and J ends lost 0 bases and 2 bases respectively, with 11 bases between them. CDR3 loop: CASSQEGAATYEQYF. CDR3 bases: TGCGCCAGCAGCCAAGAGGGGGCGGCCACCTACGAGCAGTACTTC.

The chain joins TRBV4-2 to TRBJ1-5; possibly TRBD1 for D (6 bases). The V end lost 0 bases, the J end lost 9 bases, and 18 bases lay between the germline ends. CDR1 LGHNA and CDR2 YNFKEQ come from the germline V gene. This CDR3 has 16 amino acids. CDR3 sequence reads: CASSQDVTSGARPQHF. In nucleotides, the CDR3 is TGTGCCAGCAGCCAAGACGTCACGTCAGGGGCCCGGCCCCAGCATTTT.

This clonotype appeared once. This chain joins TRBV5-4 and TRBJ1-3; D not resolved. CDR1 and CDR2 from the germline V gene are SGHNT and YYREEE (reference sequence). Trimming stripped 1 base from V and 0 bases from J, with 14 bases between. The CDR3 consists of 17 residues. The CDR3 protein is CASSLPGRGLSGNTIYF. The DNA for the CDR3 is TGTGCCAGCAGCTTGCCCGGTCGGGGTCTCTCTGGAAACACCATATATTTT.

The chain joins TRBV18 to TRBJ1-1, with TRBD1 matching over 11 bases. Germline V lookup: CDR1 KGHSH, CDR2 LQKENI. The CDR3 runs 17 residues. With 1 base clipped from V and 4 bases from J, the junction kept 8 bases outside the gene matches. The CDR3 spells CASSPRGQGARSTEAFF. CDR3 DNA sequence: TGTGCCAGCTCACCACGAGGACAGGGGGCGCGGAGCACTGAAGCTTTCTTT.

The genes are TRBV6-1 and TRBJ2-4, with D hard to call. V was trimmed by 1 base and J by 0 bases, leaving 4 bases between them. CDR1 and CDR2 (germline): MNHNS, SASEGT. The CDR3 runs 14 residues. CDR3 sequence: CASSEELAKNIQYF. Here the CDR3 DNA reads TGTGCCAGCAGTGAAGAACTAGCCAAAAACATTCAGTACTTC.

The chain recombines TRBV11-1 with TRBJ2-7, with TRBD2 matching over 8 bases. The length of the CDR3 is 14 residues. J gave up 3 bases and V 2 bases, and 3 bases lay outside the gene matches. Germline loops: CDR1 SGHAT, CDR2 FQDESV (reference sequence). CDR3 in DNA: TGTGCCAGCAGCTTAACTAGCGGAGGCTACGAGCAGTACTTC. The encoded protein is CASSLTSGGYEQYF.

J is TRBJ1-2 and V is TRBV19; 7 positions agree with TRBD1. Trimming took 4 bases from V and 0 from J; bases not matched to a gene: 14. Germline assignment: CDR1 LNHDA and CDR2 SQIVND (reference sequence). The CDR3 covers 18 residues. The CDR3 reads CASSTETGRYRTNYGYTF. CDR3 nucleotides: TGTGCCAGTAGTACCGAGACAGGGAGGTACCGAACTAACTATGGCTACACCTTC.

The chain uses TRBV4-1 and TRBJ2-7; the match to TRBD1 covers 7 bases. The ends lost 5 bases at V and 4 bases at J; junction bases unmatched: 11. The CDR3 contains 15 residues. Germline assignment: CDR1 MGHRA and CDR2 YSYEKL. This CDR3 is CASSGDRTTPYEQYF. CDR3 coding DNA: TGCGCCAGCAGCGGGGACAGAACTACCCCTTACGAGCAGTACTTC.